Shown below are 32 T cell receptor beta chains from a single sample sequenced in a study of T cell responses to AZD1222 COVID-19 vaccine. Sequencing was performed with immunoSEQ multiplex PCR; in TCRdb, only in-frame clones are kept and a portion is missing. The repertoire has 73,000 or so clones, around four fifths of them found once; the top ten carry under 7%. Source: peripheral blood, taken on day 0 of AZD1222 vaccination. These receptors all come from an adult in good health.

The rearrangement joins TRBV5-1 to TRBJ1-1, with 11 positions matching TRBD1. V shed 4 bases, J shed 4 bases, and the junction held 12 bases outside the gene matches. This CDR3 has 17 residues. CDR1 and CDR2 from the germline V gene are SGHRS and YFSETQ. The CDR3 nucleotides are TGCGCCAGCAGCCCCGGACAGGGGGCTACCTTTACCACTGAAGCTTTCTTT. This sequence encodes CASSPGQGATFTTEAFF.

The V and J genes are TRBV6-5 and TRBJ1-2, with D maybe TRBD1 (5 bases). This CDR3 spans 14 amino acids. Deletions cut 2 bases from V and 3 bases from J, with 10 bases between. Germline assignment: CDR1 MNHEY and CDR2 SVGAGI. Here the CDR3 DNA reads TGTGCCAGCAGTTACCGCGACAGTTACTATGGCTACACCTTC. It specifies CASSYRDSYYGYTF.

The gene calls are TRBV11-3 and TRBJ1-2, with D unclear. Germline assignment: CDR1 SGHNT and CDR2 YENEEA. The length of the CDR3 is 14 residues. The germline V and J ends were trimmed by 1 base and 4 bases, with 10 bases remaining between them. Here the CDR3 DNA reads TGTGCCAGCAGCTTAGGTGCGGGGTTCTATGGCTACACCTTC. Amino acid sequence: CASSLGAGFYGYTF.

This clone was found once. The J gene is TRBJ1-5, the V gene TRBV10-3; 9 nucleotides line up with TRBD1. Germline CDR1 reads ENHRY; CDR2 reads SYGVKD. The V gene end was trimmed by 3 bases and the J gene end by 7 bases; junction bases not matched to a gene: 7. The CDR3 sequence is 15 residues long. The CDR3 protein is CAISDPGTGNQPQHF. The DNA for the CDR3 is TGTGCCATCAGTGACCCCGGGACAGGGAACCAGCCCCAGCATTTT.

The DNA of the CDR3 is TGCGCCAGCAGCCAAGCGGGACAGTTTAATCAGCCCCAGCATTTT. It encodes CASSQAGQFNQPQHF. The chain links TRBV4-1 to TRBJ1-5, with 7 bases matching TRBD1. Unmatched junction bases numbered 4, after V lost 1 base and J lost 4 bases. The CDR3 has 15 amino acids. Germline V gene lookup returns CDR1 MGHRA and CDR2 YSYEKL.

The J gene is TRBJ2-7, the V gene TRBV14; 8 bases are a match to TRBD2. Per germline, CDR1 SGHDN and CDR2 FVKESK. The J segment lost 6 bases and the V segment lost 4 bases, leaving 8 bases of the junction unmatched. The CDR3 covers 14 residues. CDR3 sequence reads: CASSLGGVPSEQYF. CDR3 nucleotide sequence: TGTGCCAGCAGCCTCGGGGGGGTACCCTCCGAGCAGTACTTC.

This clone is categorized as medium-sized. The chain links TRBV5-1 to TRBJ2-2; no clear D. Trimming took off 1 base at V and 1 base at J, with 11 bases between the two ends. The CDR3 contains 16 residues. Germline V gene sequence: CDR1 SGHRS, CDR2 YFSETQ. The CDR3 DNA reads TGCGCCAGCAGCTTGATTGCGGCCGGGAACACCGGGGAGCTGTTTTTT. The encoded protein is CASSLIAAGNTGELFF.

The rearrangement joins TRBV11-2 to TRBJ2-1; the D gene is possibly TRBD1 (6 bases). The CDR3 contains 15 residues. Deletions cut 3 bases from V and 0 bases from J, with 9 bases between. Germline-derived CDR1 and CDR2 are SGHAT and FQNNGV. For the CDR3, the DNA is TGTGCCAGCAGCTTTAGGGGGAGCTCCTACAATGAGCAGTTCTTC. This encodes CASSFRGSSYNEQFF.

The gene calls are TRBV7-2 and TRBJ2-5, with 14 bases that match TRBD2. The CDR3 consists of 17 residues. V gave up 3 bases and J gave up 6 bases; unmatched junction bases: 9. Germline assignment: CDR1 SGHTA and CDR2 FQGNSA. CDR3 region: CASSFGGTSGGRQTQYF. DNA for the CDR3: TGTGCCAGCAGCTTTGGGGGGACTAGCGGGGGCAGACAGACCCAGTACTTC.

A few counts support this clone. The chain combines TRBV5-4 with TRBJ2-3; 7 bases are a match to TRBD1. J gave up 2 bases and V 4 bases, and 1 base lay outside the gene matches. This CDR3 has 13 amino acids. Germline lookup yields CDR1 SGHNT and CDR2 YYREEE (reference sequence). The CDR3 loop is CASSGQDTDTQYF. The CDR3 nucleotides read TGTGCCAGCAGCGGACAGGACACAGATACGCAGTATTTT.

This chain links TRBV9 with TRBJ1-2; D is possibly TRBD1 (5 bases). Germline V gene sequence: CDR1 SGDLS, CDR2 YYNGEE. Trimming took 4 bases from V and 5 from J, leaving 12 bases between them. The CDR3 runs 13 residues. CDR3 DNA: TGTGCCAGCAGCCCGGGGGGGGGATATGGCTACACCTTC. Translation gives CASSPGGGYGYTF.

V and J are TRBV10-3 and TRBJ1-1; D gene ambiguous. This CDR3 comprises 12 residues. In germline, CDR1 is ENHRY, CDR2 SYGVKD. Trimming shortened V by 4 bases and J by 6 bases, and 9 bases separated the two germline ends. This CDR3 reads CAISGQAPEAFF. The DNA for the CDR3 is TGTGCCATCAGTGGTCAGGCCCCTGAAGCTTTCTTT.

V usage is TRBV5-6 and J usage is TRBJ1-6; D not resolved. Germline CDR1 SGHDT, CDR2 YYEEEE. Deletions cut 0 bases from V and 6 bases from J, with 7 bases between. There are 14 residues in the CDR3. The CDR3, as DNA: TGTGCCAGCAGCTTGGAACCCGGTAATTCACCCCTCCACTTT. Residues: CASSLEPGNSPLHF.

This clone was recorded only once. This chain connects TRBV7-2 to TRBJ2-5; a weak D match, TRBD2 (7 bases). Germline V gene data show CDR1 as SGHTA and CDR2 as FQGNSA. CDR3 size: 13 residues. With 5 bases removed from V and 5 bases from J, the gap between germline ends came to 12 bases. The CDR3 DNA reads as TGTGCCAGCAGCCTGGGAGGGGGGGAGACCCAGTACTTC. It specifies CASSLGGGETQYF.

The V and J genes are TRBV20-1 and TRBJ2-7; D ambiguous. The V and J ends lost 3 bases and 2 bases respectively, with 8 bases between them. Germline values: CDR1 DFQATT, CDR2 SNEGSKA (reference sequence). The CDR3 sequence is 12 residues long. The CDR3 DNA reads TGCAGTGCTAGTAAACAGACCTACGAGCAGTACTTC. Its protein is CSASKQTYEQYF.

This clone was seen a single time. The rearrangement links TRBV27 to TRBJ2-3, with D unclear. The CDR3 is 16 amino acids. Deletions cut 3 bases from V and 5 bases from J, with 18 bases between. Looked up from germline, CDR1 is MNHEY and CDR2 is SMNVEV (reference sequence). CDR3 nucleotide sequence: TGTGCCAGCAGTTTCGCCGGGTCCAGTCCTAGAGATACGCAGTATTTT. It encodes CASSFAGSSPRDTQYF.

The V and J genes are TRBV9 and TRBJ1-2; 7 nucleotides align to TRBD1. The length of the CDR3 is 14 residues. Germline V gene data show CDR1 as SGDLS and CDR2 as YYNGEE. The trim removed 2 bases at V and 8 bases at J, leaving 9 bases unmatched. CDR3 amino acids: CASSVTDRDGGYTF. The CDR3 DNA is TGTGCCAGCAGCGTTACCGACAGGGATGGGGGCTACACCTTC.

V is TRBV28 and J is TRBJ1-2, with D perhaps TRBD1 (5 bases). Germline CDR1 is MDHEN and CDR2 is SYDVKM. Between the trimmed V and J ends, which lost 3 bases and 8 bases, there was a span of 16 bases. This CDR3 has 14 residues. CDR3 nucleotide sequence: TGTGCCAGCAGTTTGTGGGAGTTGGGGGAAGGCTACACCTTC. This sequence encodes CASSLWELGEGYTF.

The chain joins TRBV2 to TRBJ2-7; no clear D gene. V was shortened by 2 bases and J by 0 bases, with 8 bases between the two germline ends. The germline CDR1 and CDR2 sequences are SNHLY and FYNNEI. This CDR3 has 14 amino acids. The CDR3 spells CASSELVSSYEQYF. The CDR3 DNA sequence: TGTGCCAGCAGTGAATTGGTCAGCTCCTACGAGCAGTACTTC.

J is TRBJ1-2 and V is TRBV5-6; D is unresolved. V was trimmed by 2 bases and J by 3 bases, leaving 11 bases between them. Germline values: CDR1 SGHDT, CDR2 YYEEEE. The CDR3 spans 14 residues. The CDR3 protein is CASSFGPRDYGYTF. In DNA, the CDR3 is TGTGCCAGCAGCTTCGGACCCCGGGACTATGGCTACACCTTC.

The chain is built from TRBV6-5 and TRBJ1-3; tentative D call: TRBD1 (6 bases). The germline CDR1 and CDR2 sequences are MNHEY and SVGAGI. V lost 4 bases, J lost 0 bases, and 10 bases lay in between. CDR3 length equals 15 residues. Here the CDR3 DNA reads TGTGCCAGCAGTTTAACACAGGGCTCTGGAAACACCATATATTTT. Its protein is CASSLTQGSGNTIYF.

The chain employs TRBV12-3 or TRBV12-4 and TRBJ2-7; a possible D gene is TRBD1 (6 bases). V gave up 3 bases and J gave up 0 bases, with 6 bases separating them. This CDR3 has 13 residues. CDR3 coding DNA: TGTGCCAGCAGTTTGGGGGCCTCCTACGAGCAGTACTTC. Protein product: CASSLGASYEQYF.

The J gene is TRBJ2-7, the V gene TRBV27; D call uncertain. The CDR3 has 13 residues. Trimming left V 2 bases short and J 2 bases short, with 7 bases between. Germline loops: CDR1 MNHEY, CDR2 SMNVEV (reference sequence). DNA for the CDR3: TGTGCCAGCAGTTTAGGCGGTACCTACGAGCAGTACTTC. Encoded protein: CASSLGGTYEQYF.

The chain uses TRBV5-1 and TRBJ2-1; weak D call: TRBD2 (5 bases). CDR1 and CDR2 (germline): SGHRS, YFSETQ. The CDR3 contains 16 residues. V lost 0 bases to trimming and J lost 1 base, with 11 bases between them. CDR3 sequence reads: CASSLAYGVSYNEQFF. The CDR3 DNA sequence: TGCGCCAGCAGCTTGGCTTACGGGGTATCCTACAATGAGCAGTTCTTC.

The CDR3 bases are TGTGCCAGCAGCAGAGGGACAGTCACAGATACGCAGTATTTT. Amino acids: CASSRGTVTDTQYF. The chain recombines TRBV21-1 with TRBJ2-3; the table gives TRBD1 as D, unverified against the DNA. TRBV21-1 is a recognized pseudogene. The CDR3 loop spans 14 amino acids.

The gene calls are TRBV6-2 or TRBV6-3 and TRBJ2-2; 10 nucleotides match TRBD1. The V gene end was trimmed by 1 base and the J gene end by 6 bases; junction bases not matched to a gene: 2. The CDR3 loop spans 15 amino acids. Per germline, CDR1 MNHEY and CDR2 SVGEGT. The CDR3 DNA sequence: TGTGCCAGCAGTTACTTAGGACAGGGGGCCGGGGAGCTGTTTTTT. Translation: CASSYLGQGAGELFF.

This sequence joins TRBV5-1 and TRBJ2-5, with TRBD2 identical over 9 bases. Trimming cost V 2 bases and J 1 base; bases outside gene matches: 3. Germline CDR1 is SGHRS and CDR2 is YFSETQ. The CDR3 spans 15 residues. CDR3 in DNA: TGCGCCAGCAGCTTAGCGGGGGGCCCCCAAGAGACCCAGTACTTC. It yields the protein CASSLAGGPQETQYF. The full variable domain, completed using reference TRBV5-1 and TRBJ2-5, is KAGVTQTPRYLIKTRGQQVTLSCSPISGHRSVSWYQQTPGQGLQFLFEYFSETQRNKGNFPGRFSGRQFSNSRSEMNVSTLELGDSALYLCASSLAGGPQETQYFGPGTRLLVL.

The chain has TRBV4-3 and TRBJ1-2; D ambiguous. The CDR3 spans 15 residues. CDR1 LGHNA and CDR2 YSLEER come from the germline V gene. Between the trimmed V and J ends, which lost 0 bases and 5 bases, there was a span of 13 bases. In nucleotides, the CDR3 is TGCGCCAGCAGCCAAGAGGACCAACGTCAGTATGGCTACACCTTC. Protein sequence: CASSQEDQRQYGYTF.

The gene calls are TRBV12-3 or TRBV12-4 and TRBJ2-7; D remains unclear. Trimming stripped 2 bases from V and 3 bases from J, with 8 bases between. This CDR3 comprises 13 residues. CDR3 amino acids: CASSLKQYYEQYF. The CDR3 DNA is TGTGCCAGCAGTTTAAAGCAATACTACGAGCAGTACTTC.

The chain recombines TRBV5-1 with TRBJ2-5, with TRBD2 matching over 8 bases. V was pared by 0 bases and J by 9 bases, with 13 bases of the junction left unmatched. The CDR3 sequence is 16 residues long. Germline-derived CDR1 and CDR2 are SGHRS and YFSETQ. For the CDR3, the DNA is TGCGCCAGCAGCTTGGGGCGAGCGGGGGTTAGAGAACCCCAGTACTTC. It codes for CASSLGRAGVREPQYF.

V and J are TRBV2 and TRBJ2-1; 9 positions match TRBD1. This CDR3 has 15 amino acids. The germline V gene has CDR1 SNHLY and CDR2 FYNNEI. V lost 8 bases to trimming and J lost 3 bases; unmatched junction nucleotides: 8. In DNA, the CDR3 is TGTGCCAGCCGTCCCGGGACAGGGAACTACAATGAGCAGTTCTTC. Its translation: CASRPGTGNYNEQFF.

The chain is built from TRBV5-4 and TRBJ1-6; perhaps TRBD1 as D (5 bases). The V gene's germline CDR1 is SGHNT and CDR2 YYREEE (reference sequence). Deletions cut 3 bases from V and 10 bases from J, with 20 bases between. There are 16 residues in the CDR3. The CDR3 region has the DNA TGTGCCAGCAGCTGGGGGACGGGAGACGCGGACTCACCCCTCCACTTT. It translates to CASSWGTGDADSPLHF.